This entry concerns a single T cell receptor beta chain. The data originate from a study of cytomegalovirus exposure and HLA in healthy donors. The primer mix had 60 Vbeta and 13 Jbeta primers. The table came from immunoSEQ multiplex PCR; TCRdb's copy has only in-frame clones and leaves some out. In the table there are around 170,000 clones, over 70% of which are singletons. Sequencing was performed on PBMCs. This receptor was taken from a woman in her fifties or sixties in good health and CMV-seronegative.

CDR3 coding DNA: TGCGCCAGCAGCTTGCCGGATTCCGGGGAGACCCAGTACTTC. Translated, it gives CASSLPDSGETQYF. The chain joins TRBV5-1 to TRBJ2-5; D is undetermined. With 1 base removed from V and 5 bases from J, the gap between germline ends came to 12 bases. Germline CDR1 and CDR2: SGHRS and YFSETQ. This CDR3 is 14 amino acids long.